This T cell receptor (beta chain) was identified during a study of T cell responses to AZD1222 COVID-19 vaccine. Study outcomes and limitations: Regions left unmutated in variants are reportedly the target of nearly half of spike-specific TCRs. After the peak T cell response, and only then, were repertoires sampled. Following two doses of AZD1222, Spike-specific TCR breadth and depth rose. Across spike, vaccine-associated CD4 TCRs were found, dominant at 160-218 and 743-854.

Measured with immunoSEQ multiplex PCR; TCRdb has only the in-frame clones, and not every one. Of roughly 140,000 clones listed, about 81% are singletons. With 7 bases removed from V and 0 bases from J, the gap between germline ends came to 16 bases. This CDR3 has 16 residues. Germline assignment: CDR1 MDHEN and CDR2 SYDVKM. Concerning this clone itself: The antigen remains undetermined.

The source was peripheral blood, collected on day 0 of MenACWY control vaccination. This receptor was identified in an adult in good health. The rearrangement joins TRBV28 to TRBJ1-5; tentative D call: TRBD1 (6 bases). This chain's CDR3 is CASTNAGVYSNQPQHF. DNA of the CDR3: TGTGCCAGCACCAACGCAGGGGTTTATAGCAATCAGCCCCAGCATTTT.